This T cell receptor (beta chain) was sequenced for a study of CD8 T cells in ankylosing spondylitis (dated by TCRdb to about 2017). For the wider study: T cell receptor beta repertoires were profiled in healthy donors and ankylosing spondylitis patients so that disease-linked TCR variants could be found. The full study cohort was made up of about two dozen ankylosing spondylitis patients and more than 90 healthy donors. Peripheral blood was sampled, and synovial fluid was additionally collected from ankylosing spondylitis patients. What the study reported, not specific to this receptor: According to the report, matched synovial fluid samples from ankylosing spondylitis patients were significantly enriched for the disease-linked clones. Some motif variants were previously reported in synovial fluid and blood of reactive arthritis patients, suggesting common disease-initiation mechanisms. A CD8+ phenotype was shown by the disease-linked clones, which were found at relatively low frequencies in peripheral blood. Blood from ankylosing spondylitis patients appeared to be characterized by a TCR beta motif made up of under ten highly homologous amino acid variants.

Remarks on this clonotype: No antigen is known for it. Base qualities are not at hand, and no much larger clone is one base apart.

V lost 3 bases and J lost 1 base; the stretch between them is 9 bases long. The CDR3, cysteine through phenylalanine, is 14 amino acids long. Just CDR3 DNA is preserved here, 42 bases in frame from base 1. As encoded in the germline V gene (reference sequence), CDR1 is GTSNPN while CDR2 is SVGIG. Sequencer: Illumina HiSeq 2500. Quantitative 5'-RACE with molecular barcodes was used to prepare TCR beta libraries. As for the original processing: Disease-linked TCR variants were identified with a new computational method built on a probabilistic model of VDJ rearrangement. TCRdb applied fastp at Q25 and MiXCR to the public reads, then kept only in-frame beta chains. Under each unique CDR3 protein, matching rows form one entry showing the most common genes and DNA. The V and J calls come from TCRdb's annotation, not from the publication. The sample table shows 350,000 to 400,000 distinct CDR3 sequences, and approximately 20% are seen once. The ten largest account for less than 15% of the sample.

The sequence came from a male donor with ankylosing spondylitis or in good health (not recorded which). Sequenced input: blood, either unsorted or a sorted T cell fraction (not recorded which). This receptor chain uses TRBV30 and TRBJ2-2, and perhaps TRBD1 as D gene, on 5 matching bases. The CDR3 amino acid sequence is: CAWSSGQNTGELFF. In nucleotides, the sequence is TGTGCCTGGAGCTCAGGACAGAACACCGGGGAGCTGTTTTTT.